The entry below describes one T cell receptor beta chain. Antigen unknown. The data originate from a study of blood T cells in healthy people across ages. Study in general: T cells yielded about one barcoded beta molecule per two cells through template switching.

Findings of the study overall: With age, beta diversity per million T cells declined roughly linearly, significantly by 30 to 40. Comparison with aged donors showed that long-lived donors had more naive CD4+ cells and higher diversity.

The CDR3 is made up of 14 amino acids. After removal of 3 bases from V and 8 bases from J, the junction contained 8 bases not matched to a gene. A second PCR of 7 to 11 cycles used a sample-barcoded 5' primer and a J-beta primer mix. TCRdb independently ran MiXCR on the 5' RACE reads; one entry per CDR3 protein. Seen here are fewer than 2,000,000 distinct CDR3 sequences, around 42% observed once, and the top ten hold under 25%. This clonotype was obtained from a human donor in good health. What was sequenced was blood. The chain combines TRBV12-3 or TRBV12-4 with TRBJ1-2; 8 bases map to TRBD1. CDR3 sequence reads: CASSLTGQGGGYTF. The CDR3 DNA reads TGTGCCAGCAGTTTGACTGGACAGGGAGGCGGCTACACCTTC.